The 18 T cell receptor beta chains below were found in one sample sequenced in a study of blood T cell repertoires in COVID-19. Produced via immunoSEQ multiplex PCR; TCRdb's table is partial and in-frame only. The sample carries 95,000 to 130,000 clones, 70% to 90% recorded once. Specimen: peripheral blood. Receptors originate from a young man with acute or convalescent COVID-19.

The chain uses TRBV30 and TRBJ1-2; D unresolved. Between the trimmed V and J ends, which lost 6 bases and 4 bases, there was a span of 15 bases. The germline CDR1 and CDR2 sequences are GTSNPN and SVGIG (reference sequence). This CDR3 is 13 amino acids long. The CDR3 region has the DNA TGTGCCTGTAATAAGGCCCGGGGCTATGGCTACACCTTC. It codes for CACNKARGYGYTF.

The rearrangement uses TRBV11-3 and TRBJ2-2, with D possibly TRBD1 on 6 matching bases. Germline assignment: CDR1 SGHNT and CDR2 YENEEA. Between the trimmed V and J ends, which lost 1 base and 4 bases, there was a span of 10 bases. There are 15 residues in the CDR3. The CDR3 protein is CASSLGGGRTGELFF. The CDR3 region has the DNA TGTGCCAGCAGCTTAGGAGGGGGTCGCACCGGGGAGCTGTTTTTT.

This chain joins TRBV19 and TRBJ2-3, with 12 bases matching TRBD2. The trim removed 3 bases at V and 13 bases at J, leaving 14 bases unmatched. This CDR3 has 16 residues. In germline, CDR1 is LNHDA, CDR2 SQIVND (reference sequence). CDR3 region: CASSIITSGRSRREYF. The CDR3 nucleotides read TGTGCCAGTAGTATCATAACTAGCGGGAGGAGCAGAAGGGAGTATTTT.

In nucleotides, the CDR3 is TGTGCCAGCAGGGCCGTGAACACCGGGGAGCTGTTTTTT. This gives the protein CASRAVNTGELFF. The J gene is TRBJ2-2, the V gene TRBV6-5; D is uncertain. Germline CDR1 MNHEY, CDR2 SVGAGI. V lost 6 bases, J lost 1 base, and 6 bases lay in between. The CDR3 length is 13 residues.

The chain combines TRBV7-9 with TRBJ2-1, with 9 bases aligning to TRBD1. V trimming: 7 bases; J trimming: 3 bases; junction bases outside the gene matches: 4. Germline values: CDR1 SEHNR, CDR2 FQNEAQ (reference sequence). There are 14 residues in the CDR3. The CDR3 region is CASNRDRDYNEQFF. The CDR3 nucleotides are TGTGCCAGCAACCGGGACAGGGACTACAATGAGCAGTTCTTC.

V gene TRBV19 combines with J gene TRBJ1-6; D might be TRBD1 (5 bases). Germline lookup yields CDR1 LNHDA and CDR2 SQIVND (reference sequence). With 4 bases removed from V and 0 bases from J, the gap between germline ends came to 16 bases. The CDR3 runs 18 residues. CDR3 loop: CASSKGQGTFSYNSPLHF. The CDR3 nucleotides read TGTGCCAGTAGTAAGGGCCAGGGTACCTTCTCCTATAATTCACCCCTCCACTTT.

The chain uses TRBV29-1 and TRBJ2-1; unclear D gene. The CDR3 is made up of 13 amino acids. Germline lookup yields CDR1 SQVTM and CDR2 ANQGSEA. CDR3 sequence: CSDIEQAPNEQFF. In DNA form, the CDR3 reads TGCAGTGACATAGAGCAGGCCCCCAATGAGCAGTTCTTC.

This clone was observed many times. The genes are TRBV14 and TRBJ2-2; D is ambiguous. Trimming took off 1 base at V and 5 bases at J, with 5 bases between the two ends. Germline V gene data show CDR1 as SGHDN and CDR2 as FVKESK. The CDR3 consists of 13 residues. CDR3 amino acids: CASSQVYTGELFF. Written as DNA, the CDR3 is TGTGCCAGCAGCCAAGTCTATACCGGGGAGCTGTTTTTT.

J is TRBJ2-1 and V is TRBV5-6; TRBD2 matches at 9 bases. Germline trimming cut 1 base from V and 1 base from J; bases unmatched to any gene: 3. The CDR3 contains 16 residues. Per the germline V gene, CDR1 is SGHDT and CDR2 is YYEEEE. The CDR3 loop is CASSLILAGSYNEQFF. For the CDR3, the DNA is TGTGCCAGCAGCTTGATCCTAGCGGGATCCTACAATGAGCAGTTCTTC. Full variable domain (remainder filled in from reference TRBV5-6 and TRBJ2-1): DAGVTQSPTHLIKTRGQQVTLRCSPKSGHDTVSWYQQALGQGPQFIFQYYEEEERQRGNFPDRFSGHQFPNYSSELNVNALLLGDSALYLCASSLILAGSYNEQFFGPGTRLTVL.

This CDR3 is CSASGGLAGGPNTDTQYF. CDR3 nucleotides: TGCAGTGCTAGTGGGGGACTAGCGGGAGGCCCTAACACAGATACGCAGTATTTT. This sequence joins TRBV20-1 and TRBJ2-3, with 15 positions matching TRBD2. The CDR3 consists of 18 residues. Germline CDR1 reads DFQATT; CDR2 reads SNEGSKA (reference sequence). V lost 3 bases and J lost 2; bases outside the gene matches: 9.

The chain carries TRBV7-6 and TRBJ2-7; 10 nucleotides align to TRBD2. From germline, CDR1 is SGHVS and CDR2 FNYEAQ. The CDR3 loop spans 15 amino acids. J lost 6 bases, V lost 1 base, and 6 bases had no gene match. CDR3 in amino acids: CASSLVASGGIEQYF. The CDR3 nucleotides are TGTGCCAGCAGCTTAGTAGCTAGCGGGGGAATCGAGCAGTACTTC.

A remark on this clone: The identical CDR3 is also encoded by other nucleotide sequences in the sample. The V gene is TRBV29-1, the J gene TRBJ2-7; D is unresolved. The germline V gene encodes CDR1 SQVTM and CDR2 ANQGSEA. This CDR3 contains 10 residues. The V end was cut by 6 bases, the J end by 3 bases, with 6 bases between. CDR3 amino acids: CSVRDYEQYF. CDR3 nucleotide sequence: TGCAGCGTGCGTGACTACGAGCAGTACTTC.

This chain links TRBV2 with TRBJ2-5; 7 positions match TRBD1. Trimming removed 7 bases from V and 5 bases from J; junction bases left unmatched: 4. Germline lookup yields CDR1 SNHLY and CDR2 FYNNEI. The CDR3 totals 12 residues. The CDR3 DNA follows: TGTGCCAGCAAGACAGGGATGGAGACCCAGTACTTC. Translation: CASKTGMETQYF.

The chain couples TRBV2 to TRBJ2-6; D is possibly TRBD1 (5 bases). Deletions cut 4 bases from V and 0 bases from J, with 13 bases between. CDR1 and CDR2 (germline): SNHLY, FYNNEI. The CDR3 consists of 17 residues. CDR3 in amino acids: CASSVDQGSSGANVLTF. As DNA, the CDR3 is TGTGCCAGCAGTGTCGACCAGGGTTCCTCTGGGGCCAACGTCCTGACTTTC.

CDR3 sequence reads: CASRADRGAGDTQYF. DNA for the CDR3: TGTGCCAGCAGAGCCGACAGGGGGGCGGGAGATACGCAGTATTTT. The V call is TRBV2, the J call TRBJ2-3; TRBD1 matches at 9 bases. This CDR3 is 15 amino acids long. Per the germline V gene, CDR1 is SNHLY and CDR2 is FYNNEI. V dropped 6 bases and J dropped 5; count of bases not matched to a gene: 9.

The chain is built from TRBV27 and TRBJ1-2, with D uncertain. Germline CDR1 and CDR2: MNHEY and SMNVEV (reference sequence). The CDR3 totals 13 residues. Deletions cut 6 bases from V and 8 bases from J, with 16 bases between. CDR3 bases: TGTGCCAGCAGCTCCCCCGGGGTTTGGGGCTACACCTTC. Its protein is CASSSPGVWGYTF.

This chain joins TRBV9 and TRBJ1-2; D gene unclear. The V end lost 0 bases, the J end lost 10 bases, and 7 bases lay between the germline ends. The CDR3 is 11 amino acids. Germline V gene data show CDR1 as SGDLS and CDR2 as YYNGEE. CDR3 protein: CASSVDGLYTF. Here the CDR3 DNA reads TGTGCCAGCAGCGTAGATGGCCTCTACACCTTC.

This chain uses TRBV13 with TRBJ1-3, with D possibly TRBD1 on 6 matching bases. Germline CDR1 PRHDT, CDR2 FYEKMQ (reference sequence). The length of the CDR3 is 15 residues. Trimming removed 5 bases from V and 3 bases from J, with 14 bases in between. The CDR3 sequence: CASSQDSLGGNTIYF. The CDR3 DNA is TGTGCCAGCAGCCAGGACAGTTTAGGTGGAAACACCATATATTTT.